This TCR beta chain was sequenced during a study of shared clonotypes between healthy human individuals. The CDR3 is 16 residues long. The germline CDR1 and CDR2 sequences are SGHDT and YYEEEE. V lost 2 bases and J lost 4, with 15 bases in between. The donor cohort consisted entirely of Caucasian adults residing in Nashville, Tennessee. This clone came up once. Genomic DNA of each subset was evenly split across several immunoSEQ plates. Sequencing was performed with immunoSEQ multiplex PCR; in TCRdb, only in-frame clones are kept and a portion is missing. This table holds 400,000 to 550,000 clones, roughly 85% found once.

This chain joins TRBV5-6 and TRBJ2-2, with D perhaps matching TRBD1 (5 bases). This clonotype originated in a woman aged 40 to 50 in good health. Some clones in this sample may be carry-over from other donors' samples. The sample comprised PBMCs. The CDR3 region is CASSFFGQGTTGELFF. CDR3 DNA: TGTGCCAGCAGCTTTTTTGGGCAGGGCACCACCGGGGAGCTGTTTTTT. The full variable domain, completed using reference TRBV5-6 and TRBJ2-2, is DAGVTQSPTHLIKTRGQQVTLRCSPKSGHDTVSWYQQALGQGPQFIFQYYEEEERQRGNFPDRFSGHQFPNYSSELNVNALLLGDSALYLCASSFFGQGTTGELFFGEGSRLTVL.